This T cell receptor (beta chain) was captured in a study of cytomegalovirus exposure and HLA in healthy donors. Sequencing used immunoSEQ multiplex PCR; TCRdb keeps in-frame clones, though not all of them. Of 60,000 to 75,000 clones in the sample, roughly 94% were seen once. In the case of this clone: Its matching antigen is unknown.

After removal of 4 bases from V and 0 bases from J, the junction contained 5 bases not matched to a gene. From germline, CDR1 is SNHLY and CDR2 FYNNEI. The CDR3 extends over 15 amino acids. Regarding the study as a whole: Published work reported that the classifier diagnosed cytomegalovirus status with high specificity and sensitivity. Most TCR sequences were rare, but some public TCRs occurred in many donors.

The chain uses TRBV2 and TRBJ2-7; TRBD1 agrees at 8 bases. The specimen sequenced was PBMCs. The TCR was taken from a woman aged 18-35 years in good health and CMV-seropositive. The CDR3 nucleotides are TGTGCCAGCAGTGTGGGACAGGCAATCTCCTACGAGCAGTACTTC. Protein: CASSVGQAISYEQYF.